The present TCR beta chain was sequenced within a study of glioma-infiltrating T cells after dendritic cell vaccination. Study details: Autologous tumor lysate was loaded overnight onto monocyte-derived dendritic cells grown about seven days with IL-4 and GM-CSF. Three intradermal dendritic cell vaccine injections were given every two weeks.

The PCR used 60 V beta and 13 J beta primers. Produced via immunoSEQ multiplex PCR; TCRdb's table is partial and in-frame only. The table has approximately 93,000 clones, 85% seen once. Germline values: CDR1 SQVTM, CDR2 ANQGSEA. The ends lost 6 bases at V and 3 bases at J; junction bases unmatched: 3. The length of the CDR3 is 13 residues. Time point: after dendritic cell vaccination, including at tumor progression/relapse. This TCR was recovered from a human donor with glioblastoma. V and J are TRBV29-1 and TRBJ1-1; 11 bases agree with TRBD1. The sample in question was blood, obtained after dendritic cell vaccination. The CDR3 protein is CSVSDRGHTEAFF. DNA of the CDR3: TGCAGCGTCTCGGACAGGGGGCACACTGAAGCTTTCTTT.